This T cell receptor beta chain was captured by sequencing in a study of cytomegalovirus exposure and HLA in healthy donors (dated by TCRdb to about 2017). A note on the overall study: The 666 repertoires of the first cohort and the 110 or so validation repertoires were produced on the same platform, according to a later analysis. The aim of the study was to test whether cataloging public T cell receptors could identify signatures of past pathogen exposure. Besides the first cohort of about 730 subjects, a separate validation cohort made up of over a hundred different subjects was used. To predict cytomegalovirus infection status, the study combined high-throughput TCR immunosequencing, statistical association of individual TCRs with disease status, and machine learning.

V loses 0 bases of germline sequence and J loses 1 base, and the interval between the two ends is 10 bases. From cysteine to phenylalanine, the CDR3 is 15 amino acids long. This entry keeps only the CDR3 DNA: 45 bases, framed from base 1. Based on the germline V gene (reference sequence), the CDR1 and CDR2 sequences are MNHNY and SVGAGI. Donors formed part of the validation cohort, which comprised about 120 subjects and was distinct from the first cohort of under 750 subjects. A remark on this clone: Its antigen has not been determined. Qualities for individual bases were not recorded, and no much larger clone is one base off.

Library preparation employed the immunoSEQ multiplex PCR assay. For the original study's pipeline: A statistical classification framework was built for diagnosing cytomegalovirus status from the catalog of TCR beta chain sequences. Not all clones reach the TCRdb copy of this immuneACCESS table, which keeps in-frame sequences only. Checked studies attribute under half of the gap to unresolved V genes and leave the rest unexplained. The DNA gave D and trimming, while V, J and clone size come from that table. Counted in this sample were a few hundred thousand clones; around 88% of them appeared once. Of the sample, roughly 3% is held by the ten largest clones. What the work shows at the level of the full study, not this receptor alone: The authors suggested that the approach could potentially be extended to other disease states and immunological phenotypes. The validation cohort had no HLA typing available for a later analysis, so co-occurrence within that cohort was assessed over all 120 or so repertoires. The study listed 150 to 200 TCR beta chains as associated with cytomegalovirus. In both the original and validation cohorts, the classifier was reported to diagnose cytomegalovirus status with high specificity and sensitivity. A few of the identified cytomegalovirus-associated TCR beta chains were confirmed in vitro to be specific for cytomegalovirus antigens. Across donors, most TCR sequences were observed very rarely, whereas some public TCRs were present in many individuals. Of the cluster scores, 90% to 95% were above 0 in a later analysis, which found that TCRs clustered in the first cohort also tended to co-occur in the approximately 130 validation repertoires.

This receptor was identified in a woman younger than 30 in good health and CMV-seronegative. The sequencing input was PBMCs. The sequence is built from TRBV6-6 and TRBJ2-7; TRBD1 might be the D gene, on 5 matching bases. In nucleotide form, the sequence is TGTGCCAGCAGTTACTCAGGGGATATATCCTACGAGCAGTACTTC. This codes for CASSYSGDISYEQYF.